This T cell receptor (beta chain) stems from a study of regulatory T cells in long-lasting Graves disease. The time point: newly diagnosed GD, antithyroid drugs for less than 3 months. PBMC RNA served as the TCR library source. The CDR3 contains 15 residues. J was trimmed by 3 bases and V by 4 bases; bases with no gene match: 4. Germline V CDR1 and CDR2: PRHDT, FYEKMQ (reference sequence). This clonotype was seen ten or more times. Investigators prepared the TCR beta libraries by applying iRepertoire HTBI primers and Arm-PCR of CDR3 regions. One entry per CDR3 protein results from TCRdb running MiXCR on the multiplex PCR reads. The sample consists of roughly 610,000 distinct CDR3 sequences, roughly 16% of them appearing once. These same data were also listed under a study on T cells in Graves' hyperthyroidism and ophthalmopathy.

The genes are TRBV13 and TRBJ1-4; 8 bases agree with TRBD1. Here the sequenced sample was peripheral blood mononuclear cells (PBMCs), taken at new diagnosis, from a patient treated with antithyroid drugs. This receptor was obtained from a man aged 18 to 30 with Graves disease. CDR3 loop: CASSSTGGANEKLFF. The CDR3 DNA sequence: TGTGCCAGCAGCTCAACAGGGGGAGCTAATGAAAAACTGTTTTTT.